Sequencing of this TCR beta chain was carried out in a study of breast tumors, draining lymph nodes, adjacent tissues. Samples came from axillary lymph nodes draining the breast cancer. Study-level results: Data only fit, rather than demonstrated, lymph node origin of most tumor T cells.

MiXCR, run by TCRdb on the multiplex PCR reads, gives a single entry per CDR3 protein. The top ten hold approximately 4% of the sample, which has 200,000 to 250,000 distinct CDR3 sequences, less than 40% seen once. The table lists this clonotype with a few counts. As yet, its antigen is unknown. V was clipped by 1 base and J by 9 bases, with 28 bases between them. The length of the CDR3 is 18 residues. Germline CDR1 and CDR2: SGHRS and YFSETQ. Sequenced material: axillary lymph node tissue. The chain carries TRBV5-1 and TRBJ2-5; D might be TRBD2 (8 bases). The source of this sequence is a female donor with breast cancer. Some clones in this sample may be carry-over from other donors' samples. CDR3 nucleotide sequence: TGCGCCAGCAGCTTGAGGGGAGGAACTAGCGGACCCCAGGGGGCCCAGTACTTC. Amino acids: CASSLRGGTSGPQGAQYF.